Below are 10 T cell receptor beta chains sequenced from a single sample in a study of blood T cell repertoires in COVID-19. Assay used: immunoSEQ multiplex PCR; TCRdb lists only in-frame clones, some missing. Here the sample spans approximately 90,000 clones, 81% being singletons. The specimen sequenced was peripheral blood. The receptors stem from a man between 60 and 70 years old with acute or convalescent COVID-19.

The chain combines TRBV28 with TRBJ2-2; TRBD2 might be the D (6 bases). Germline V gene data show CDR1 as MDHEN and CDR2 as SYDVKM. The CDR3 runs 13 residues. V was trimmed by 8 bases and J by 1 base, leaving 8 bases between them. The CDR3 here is CASRDLNTGELFF. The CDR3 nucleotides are TGTGCCAGCCGGGACTTGAACACCGGGGAGCTGTTTTTT.

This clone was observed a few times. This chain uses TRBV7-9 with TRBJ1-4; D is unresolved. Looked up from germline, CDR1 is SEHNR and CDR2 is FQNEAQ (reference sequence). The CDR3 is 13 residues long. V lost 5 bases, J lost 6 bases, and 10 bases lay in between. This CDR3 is CASSPNLDEKLFF. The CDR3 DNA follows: TGTGCCAGCAGCCCTAACCTAGATGAAAAACTGTTTTTT.

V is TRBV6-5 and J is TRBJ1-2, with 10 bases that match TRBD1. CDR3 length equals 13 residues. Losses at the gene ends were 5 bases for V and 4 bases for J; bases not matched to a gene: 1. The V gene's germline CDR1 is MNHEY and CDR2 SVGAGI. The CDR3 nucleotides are TGTGCCAGCAGTCGGACAGGGGGCTATGGCTACACCTTC. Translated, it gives CASSRTGGYGYTF.

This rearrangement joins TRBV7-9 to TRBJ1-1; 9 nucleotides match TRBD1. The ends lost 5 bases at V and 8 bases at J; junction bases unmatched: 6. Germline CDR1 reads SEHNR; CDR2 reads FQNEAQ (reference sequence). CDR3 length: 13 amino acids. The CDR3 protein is CASSQGQGAEAFF. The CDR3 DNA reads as TGTGCCAGCAGCCAGGGACAGGGAGCCGAAGCTTTCTTT.

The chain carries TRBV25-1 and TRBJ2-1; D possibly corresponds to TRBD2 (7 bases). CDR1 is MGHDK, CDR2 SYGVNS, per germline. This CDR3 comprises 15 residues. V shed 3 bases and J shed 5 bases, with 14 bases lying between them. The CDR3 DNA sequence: TGTGCCAGCAGTGACTCGCGGGGGCCACACAATGAGCAGTTCTTC. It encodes CASSDSRGPHNEQFF.

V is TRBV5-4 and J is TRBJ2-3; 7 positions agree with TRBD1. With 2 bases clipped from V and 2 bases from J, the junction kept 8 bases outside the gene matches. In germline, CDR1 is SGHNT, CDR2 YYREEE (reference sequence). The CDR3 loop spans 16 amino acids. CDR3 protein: CASSLAGTDNTDTQYF. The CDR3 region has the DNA TGTGCCAGCAGCTTAGCTGGGACAGATAACACAGATACGCAGTATTTT.

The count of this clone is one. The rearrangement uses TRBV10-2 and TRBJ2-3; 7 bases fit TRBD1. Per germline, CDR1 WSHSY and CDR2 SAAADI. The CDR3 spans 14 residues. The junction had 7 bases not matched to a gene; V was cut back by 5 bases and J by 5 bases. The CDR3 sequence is CASSQTGSGDTQYF. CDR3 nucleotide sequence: TGCGCCAGCAGTCAGACAGGGTCCGGAGATACGCAGTATTTT.

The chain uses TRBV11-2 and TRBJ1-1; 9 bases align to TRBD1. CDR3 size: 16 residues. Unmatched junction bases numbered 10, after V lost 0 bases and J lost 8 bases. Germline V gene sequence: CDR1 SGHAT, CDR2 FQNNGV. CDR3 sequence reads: CASSLEPGQGSLEAFF. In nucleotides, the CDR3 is TGTGCCAGCAGCTTAGAGCCGGGACAGGGAAGTTTGGAAGCTTTCTTT.

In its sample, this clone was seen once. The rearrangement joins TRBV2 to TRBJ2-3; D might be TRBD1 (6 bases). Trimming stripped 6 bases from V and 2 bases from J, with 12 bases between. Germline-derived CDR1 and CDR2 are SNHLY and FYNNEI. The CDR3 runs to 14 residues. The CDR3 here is CASRWTEYTDTQYF. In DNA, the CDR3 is TGTGCCAGCAGATGGACAGAATACACAGATACGCAGTATTTT. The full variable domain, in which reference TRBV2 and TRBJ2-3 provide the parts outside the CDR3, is EPEVTQTPSHQVTQMGQEVILRCVPISNHLYFYWYRQILGQKVEFLVSFYNNEISEKSEIFDDQFSVERPDGSNFTLKIRSTKLEDSAMYFCASRWTEYTDTQYFGPGTRLTVL.

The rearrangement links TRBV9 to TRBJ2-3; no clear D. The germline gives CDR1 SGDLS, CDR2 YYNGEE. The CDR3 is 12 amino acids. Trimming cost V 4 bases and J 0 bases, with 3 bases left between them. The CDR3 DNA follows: TGTGCCAGCAGCTCGAGCACAGATACGCAGTATTTT. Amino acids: CASSSSTDTQYF. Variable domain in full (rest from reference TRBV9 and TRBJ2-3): DSGVTQTPKHLITATGQRVTLRCSPRSGDLSVYWYQQSLDQGLQFLIQYYNGEERAKGNILERFSAQQFPDLHSELNLSSLELGDSALYFCASSSSTDTQYFGPGTRLTVL.